This TCR beta chain emerged from a study of T cell responses to AZD1222 COVID-19 vaccine. Study at large: Second-dose recipients at about 4 or about 12 weeks were treated as one pooled group.

Study observations and caveats: Most donors were white British and more were female, and clonal diversity was possibly underestimated. No day 14 peak samples; only post-peak repertoires were characterized. As reported, nearly half of all spike-specific TCRs target variant regions that are unmutated.

This CDR3 contains 16 residues. Germline lookup yields CDR1 MGHRA and CDR2 YSYEKL. Trimming at V came to 0 bases and at J to 12 bases, leaving 12 bases not matched to a gene. Profiling relied on immunoSEQ multiplex PCR, and the TCRdb table lists in-frame clones only, not all of them. The repertoire includes approximately 180,000 clones, about nine tenths of them detected once, and approximately 2.8% sits in the top ten. Worth noting for this clone: What it binds is not known.

V is TRBV4-1 and J is TRBJ2-4; TRBD2 aligns across 9 bases. The input for sequencing was peripheral blood, taken on day 0 of AZD1222 vaccination. The TCR was taken from an adult in good health. The chain's CDR3 is CASSQDRSGGPVPQYF. The CDR3 DNA sequence: TGCGCCAGCAGCCAAGATAGGAGCGGGGGGCCCGTACCTCAGTACTTC.